This is a list of T cell receptor beta chains from one sample in a study of human T cells and chemical hapten exposure. TCRdb reprocessed the RACE reads via MiXCR and lists one record per CDR3 protein. The table includes under 100,000 distinct CDR3 sequences, roughly 10% detected once. This sample comprised whole blood, obtained in connection with sensitization to the hapten diphenylcyclopropenone (DPC). These receptors were collected from a woman between 40 and 55 years old with alopecia areata. Some clones in this sample may be carry-over from other donors' samples. Both conserved end residues are trimmed from each CDR3. Fields, in order: CDR3 protein, V gene, J gene.

ASSIGRADQETQY	TRBV19	TRBJ2-5
ASSQGDIPGNTIY	TRBV3-1	TRBJ1-3
ASSSGLAGGGPDTQY	TRBV5-4	TRBJ2-3
ASAARTEAF	TRBV3-1	TRBJ1-1
ASSLVGGFQETQY	TRBV11-2	TRBJ2-5
ASSPVGQGNTEAF	TRBV18	TRBJ1-1
ASTDRASRPGELF	TRBV6-2/TRBV6-3	TRBJ2-2
ASNPGQGLYGYT	TRBV5-5	TRBJ1-2
ASSADAAGTQY	TRBV9	TRBJ2-5
ASTLGQGNSPLH	TRBV4-3	TRBJ1-6
ASRPGTESEKLF	TRBV7-9	TRBJ1-4
ASSYSLAGGTYEQY	TRBV6-5	TRBJ2-7
ASSGYANTGELF	TRBV25-1	TRBJ2-2
ASSYGLVLAGELF	TRBV6-5	TRBJ2-2
ASSYFGGTSYNSPLH	TRBV6-5	TRBJ1-6
ASSIPLPREETQY	TRBV7-2	TRBJ2-5
SARRTSGDYEQY	TRBV20-1	TRBJ2-7
ASSSLNRDRVSYEQY	TRBV6-6	TRBJ2-7
ASSYSAANQPQH	TRBV6-6	TRBJ1-5
SGGGWNTEAF	TRBV29-1	TRBJ1-1
ASSFLAYEQY	TRBV3-1	TRBJ2-7
ASSSGGEGYT	TRBV7-9	TRBJ1-2
ASSLSTRREQY	TRBV7-2	TRBJ2-7
ASSYSGEGSDTQY	TRBV6-5	TRBJ2-3
ASSHRDSSRDEQF	TRBV4-1	TRBJ2-1
ASTLGQAGTEAF	TRBV12-3/TRBV12-4	TRBJ1-1
ASSLTLRGSNSYEQY	TRBV5-1	TRBJ2-7
ASSLEQGIFSDTQY	TRBV5-1	TRBJ2-3
ASSPAGTDQETQY	TRBV7-6	TRBJ2-5
ARTSSYNEQF	TRBV23-1	TRBJ2-1
ASRTGTGSRFNQPQH	TRBV28	TRBJ1-5
ASSVGGSPLH	TRBV9	TRBJ1-6
ASSPGVEQY	TRBV6-6	TRBJ2-7
ASSVGQGPGELF	TRBV9	TRBJ2-2
ASSPLIAANEQF	TRBV18	TRBJ2-1
ASSQGSGGAANEQF	TRBV4-2	TRBJ2-1
ASSLRRGPVGELF	TRBV7-2	TRBJ2-2
ASSYRVAQPQH	TRBV6-2/TRBV6-3	TRBJ1-5
ASSQVSASGALNEQF	TRBV3-1	TRBJ2-1
ASSLYGASQPQH	TRBV27	TRBJ1-5
ASSSPFTGTGGTEQY	TRBV7-2	TRBJ2-7
ASRQTRGLNEKLF	TRBV7-6	TRBJ1-4
ASSERESGTDTQY	TRBV28	TRBJ2-3
ASSLARDSPMSVQY	TRBV7-6	TRBJ2-7
ASSPTGTATYGYT	TRBV12-3/TRBV12-4	TRBJ1-2
ASSRGTSGRLSNEQF	TRBV9	TRBJ2-1
ATSVKDGDGYT	TRBV24-1	TRBJ1-2
ASTRPSTDTQY	TRBV2	TRBJ2-3
ASSQDRQGARNEQF	TRBV3-1	TRBJ2-1
ASSLGPGPSYEQY	TRBV12-3/TRBV12-4	TRBJ2-7
AISPSRDQYEQY	TRBV10-3	TRBJ2-7
ASSVEGVRNEQF	TRBV9	TRBJ2-1
ATSGGTETGELF	TRBV15	TRBJ2-2